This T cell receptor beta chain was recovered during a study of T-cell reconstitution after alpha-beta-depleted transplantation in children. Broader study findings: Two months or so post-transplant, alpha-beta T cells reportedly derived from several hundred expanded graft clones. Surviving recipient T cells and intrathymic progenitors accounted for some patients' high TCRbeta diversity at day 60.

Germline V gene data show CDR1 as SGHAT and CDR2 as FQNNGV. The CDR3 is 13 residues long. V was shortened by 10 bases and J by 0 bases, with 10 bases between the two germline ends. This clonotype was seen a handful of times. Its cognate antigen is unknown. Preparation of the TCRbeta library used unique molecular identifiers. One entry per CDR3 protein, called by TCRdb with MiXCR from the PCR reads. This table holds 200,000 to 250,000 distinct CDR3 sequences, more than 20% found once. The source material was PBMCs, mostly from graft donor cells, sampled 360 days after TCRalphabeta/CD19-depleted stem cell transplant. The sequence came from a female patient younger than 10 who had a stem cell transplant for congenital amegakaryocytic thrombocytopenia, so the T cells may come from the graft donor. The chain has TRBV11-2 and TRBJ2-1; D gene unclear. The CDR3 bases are TGTGCCACCCGACCCAGCTCCTACAATGAGCAGTTCTTC. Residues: CATRPSSYNEQFF.